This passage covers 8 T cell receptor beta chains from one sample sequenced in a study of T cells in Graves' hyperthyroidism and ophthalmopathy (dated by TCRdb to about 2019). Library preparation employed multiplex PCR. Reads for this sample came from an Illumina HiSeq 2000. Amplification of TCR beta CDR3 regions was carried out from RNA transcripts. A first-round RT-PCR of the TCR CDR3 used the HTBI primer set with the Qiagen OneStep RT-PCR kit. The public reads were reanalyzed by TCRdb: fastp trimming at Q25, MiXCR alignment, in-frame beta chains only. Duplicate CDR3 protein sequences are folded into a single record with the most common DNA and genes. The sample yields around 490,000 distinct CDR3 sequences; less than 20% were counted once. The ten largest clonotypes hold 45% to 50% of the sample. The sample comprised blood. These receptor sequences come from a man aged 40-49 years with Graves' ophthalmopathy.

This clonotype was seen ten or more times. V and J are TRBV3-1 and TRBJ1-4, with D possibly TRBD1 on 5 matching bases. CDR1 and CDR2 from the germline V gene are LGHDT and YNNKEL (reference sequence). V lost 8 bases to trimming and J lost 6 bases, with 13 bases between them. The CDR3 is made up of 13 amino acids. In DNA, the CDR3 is TGTGCCAGCCGGGGACCTACCCATGAAAAACTGTTTTTT. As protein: CASRGPTHEKLFF. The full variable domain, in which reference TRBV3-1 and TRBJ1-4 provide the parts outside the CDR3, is DTAVSQTPKYLVTQMGNDKSIKCEQNLGHDTMYWYKQDSKKFLKIMFSYNNKELIINETVPNRFSPKSPDKAHLNLHINSLELGDSAVYFCASRGPTHEKLFFGSGTQLSVL.

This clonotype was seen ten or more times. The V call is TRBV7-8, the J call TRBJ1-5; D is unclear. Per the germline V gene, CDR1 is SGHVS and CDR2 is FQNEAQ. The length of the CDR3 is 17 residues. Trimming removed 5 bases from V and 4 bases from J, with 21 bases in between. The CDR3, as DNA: TGTGCCAGCAGCCTAGGGTCCTTAAGGTCGGCTAATCAGCCCCAGCATTTT. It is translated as CASSLGSLRSANQPQHF. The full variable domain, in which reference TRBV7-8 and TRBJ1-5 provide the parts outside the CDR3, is GAGVSQSPRYKVAKRGQDVALRCDPISGHVSLFWYQQALGQGPEFLTYFQNEAQLDKSGLPSDRFFAERPEGSVSTLKIQRTQQEDSAVYLCASSLGSLRSANQPQHFGDGTRLSIL.

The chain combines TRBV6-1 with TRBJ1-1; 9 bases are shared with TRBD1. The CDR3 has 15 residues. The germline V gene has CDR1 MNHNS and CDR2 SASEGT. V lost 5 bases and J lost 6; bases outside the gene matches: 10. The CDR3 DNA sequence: TGTGCCAGCAGTTCCTTAACAGGGGGCTTTTCTGAAGCTTTCTTT. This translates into CASSSLTGGFSEAFF.

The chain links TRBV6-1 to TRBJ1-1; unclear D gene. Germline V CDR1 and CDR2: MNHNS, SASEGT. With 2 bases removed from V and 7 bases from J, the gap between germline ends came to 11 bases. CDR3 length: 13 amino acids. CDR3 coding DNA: TGTGCCAGCAGTGAATATCAGGCTTATGAAGCTTTCTTT. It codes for CASSEYQAYEAFF.

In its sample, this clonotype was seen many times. CDR3: CASKGIEGGARTEAFF. The CDR3 DNA is TGTGCCAGCAAGGGAATTGAGGGAGGAGCGAGGACTGAAGCTTTCTTT. The V call is TRBV28, the J call TRBJ1-1; D uncertain. CDR1 MDHEN and CDR2 SYDVKM come from the germline V gene. The CDR3 covers 16 residues. V was clipped by 7 bases and J by 5 bases, with 23 bases between them.

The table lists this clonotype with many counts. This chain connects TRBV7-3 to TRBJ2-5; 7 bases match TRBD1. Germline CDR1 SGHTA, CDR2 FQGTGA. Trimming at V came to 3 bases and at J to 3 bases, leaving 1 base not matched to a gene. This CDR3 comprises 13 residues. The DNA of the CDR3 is TGTGCCAGCAGCTTGGGACAGAAAGAGACCCAGTACTTC. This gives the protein CASSLGQKETQYF.

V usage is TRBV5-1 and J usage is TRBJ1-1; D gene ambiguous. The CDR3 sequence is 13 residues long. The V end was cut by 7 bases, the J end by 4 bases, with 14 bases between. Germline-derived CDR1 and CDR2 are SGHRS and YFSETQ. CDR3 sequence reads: CASSSPGRTEAFF. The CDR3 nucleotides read TGCGCCAGCTCATCTCCGGGCCGCACTGAAGCTTTCTTT.

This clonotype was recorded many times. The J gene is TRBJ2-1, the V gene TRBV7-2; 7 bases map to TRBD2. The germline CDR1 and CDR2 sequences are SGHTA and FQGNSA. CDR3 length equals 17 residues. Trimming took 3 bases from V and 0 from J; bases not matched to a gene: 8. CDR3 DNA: TGTGCCAGCAGCTTGCTCCCGCGGGAGAGCTCCTACAATGAGCAGTTCTTC. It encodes CASSLLPRESSYNEQFF.